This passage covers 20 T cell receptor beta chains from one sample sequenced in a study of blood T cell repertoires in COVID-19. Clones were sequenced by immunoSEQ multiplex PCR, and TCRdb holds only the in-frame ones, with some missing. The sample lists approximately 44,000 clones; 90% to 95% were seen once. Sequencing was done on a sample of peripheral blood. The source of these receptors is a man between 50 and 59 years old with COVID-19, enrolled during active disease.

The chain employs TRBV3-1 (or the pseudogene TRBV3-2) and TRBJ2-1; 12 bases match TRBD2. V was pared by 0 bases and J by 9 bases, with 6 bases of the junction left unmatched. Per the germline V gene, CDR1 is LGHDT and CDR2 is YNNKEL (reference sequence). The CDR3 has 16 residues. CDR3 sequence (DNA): TGTGCCAGCAGCCAAGATGTGCCTAGCGGGAGGGTTGAGCAGTTCTTC. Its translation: CASSQDVPSGRVEQFF.

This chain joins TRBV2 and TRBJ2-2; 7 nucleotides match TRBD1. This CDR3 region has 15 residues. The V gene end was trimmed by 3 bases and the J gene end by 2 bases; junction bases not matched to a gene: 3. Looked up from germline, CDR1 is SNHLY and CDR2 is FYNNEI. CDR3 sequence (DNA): TGTGCCAGCAGTGAGCCAGGGGGAAACACCGGGGAGCTGTTTTTT. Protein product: CASSEPGGNTGELFF.

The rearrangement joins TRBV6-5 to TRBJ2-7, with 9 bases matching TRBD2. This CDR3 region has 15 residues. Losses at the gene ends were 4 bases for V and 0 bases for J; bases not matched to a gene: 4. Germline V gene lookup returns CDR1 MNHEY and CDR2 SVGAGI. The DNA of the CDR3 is TGTGCCAGCAGTTTGACTAGCGGCGGCTCCTACGAGCAGTACTTC. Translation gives CASSLTSGGSYEQYF.

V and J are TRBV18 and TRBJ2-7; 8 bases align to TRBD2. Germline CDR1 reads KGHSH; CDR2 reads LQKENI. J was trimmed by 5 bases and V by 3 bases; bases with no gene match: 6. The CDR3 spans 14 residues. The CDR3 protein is CASSPPGLAHEQYF. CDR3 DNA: TGTGCCAGCTCACCGCCAGGACTAGCCCACGAGCAGTACTTC.

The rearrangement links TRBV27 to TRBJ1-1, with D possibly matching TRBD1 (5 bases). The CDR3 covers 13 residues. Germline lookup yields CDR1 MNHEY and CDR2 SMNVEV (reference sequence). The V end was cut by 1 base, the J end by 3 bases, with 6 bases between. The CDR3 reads CASSLWGDTEAFF. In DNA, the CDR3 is TGTGCCAGCAGTTTATGGGGGGACACTGAAGCTTTCTTT.

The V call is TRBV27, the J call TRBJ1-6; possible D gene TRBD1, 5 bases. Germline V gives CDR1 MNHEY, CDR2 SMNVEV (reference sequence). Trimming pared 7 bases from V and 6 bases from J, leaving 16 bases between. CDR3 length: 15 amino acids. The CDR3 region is CASTYSGGSNSPLHF. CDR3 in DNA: TGTGCCAGCACCTACAGCGGGGGGAGTAATTCACCCCTCCACTTT.

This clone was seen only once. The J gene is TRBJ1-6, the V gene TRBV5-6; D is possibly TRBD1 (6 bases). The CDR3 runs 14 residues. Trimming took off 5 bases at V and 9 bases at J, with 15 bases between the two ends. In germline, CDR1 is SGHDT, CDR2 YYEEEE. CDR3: CASRVQGPGSPLHF. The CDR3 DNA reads TGTGCCAGCAGGGTACAGGGTCCAGGTTCACCCCTCCACTTT.

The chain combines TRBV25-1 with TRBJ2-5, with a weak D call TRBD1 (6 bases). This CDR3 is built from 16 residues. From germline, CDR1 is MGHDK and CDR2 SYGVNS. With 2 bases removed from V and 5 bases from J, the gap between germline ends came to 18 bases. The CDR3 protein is CASSEAGTTLGETQYF. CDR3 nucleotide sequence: TGTGCCAGCAGTGAAGCCGGGACAACCCTGGGGGAGACCCAGTACTTC.

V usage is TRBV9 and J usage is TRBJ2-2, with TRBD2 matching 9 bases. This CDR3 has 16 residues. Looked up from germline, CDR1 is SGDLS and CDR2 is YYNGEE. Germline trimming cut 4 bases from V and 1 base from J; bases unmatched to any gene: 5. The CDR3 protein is CASSLIAGENTGELFF. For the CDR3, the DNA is TGTGCCAGCAGCCTAATAGCGGGAGAGAACACCGGGGAGCTGTTTTTT. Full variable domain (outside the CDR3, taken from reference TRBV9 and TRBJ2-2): DSGVTQTPKHLITATGQRVTLRCSPRSGDLSVYWYQQSLDQGLQFLIQYYNGEERAKGNILERFSAQQFPDLHSELNLSSLELGDSALYFCASSLIAGENTGELFFGEGSRLTVL.

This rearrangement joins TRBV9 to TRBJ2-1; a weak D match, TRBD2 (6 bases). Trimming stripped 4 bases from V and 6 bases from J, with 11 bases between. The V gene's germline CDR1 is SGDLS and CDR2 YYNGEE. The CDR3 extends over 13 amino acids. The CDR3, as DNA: TGTGCCAGCAGCCGGGAGCAAGTCAATGAGCAGTTCTTC. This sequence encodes CASSREQVNEQFF.

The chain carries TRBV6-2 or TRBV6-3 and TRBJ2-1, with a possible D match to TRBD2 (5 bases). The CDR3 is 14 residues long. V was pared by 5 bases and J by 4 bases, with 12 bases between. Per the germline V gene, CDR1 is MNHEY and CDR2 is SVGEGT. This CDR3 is CASSDGEAYNEQFF. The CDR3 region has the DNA TGTGCCAGCAGTGACGGGGAAGCATACAATGAGCAGTTCTTC.

The CDR3 region has the DNA TGTGCCACCGGACAGGCCTACGAGCAGTACTTC. It translates to CATGQAYEQYF. The V and J genes are TRBV19 and TRBJ2-7; 7 bases agree with TRBD1. J was trimmed by 2 bases and V by 10 bases; bases with no gene match: 2. The CDR3 contains 11 residues. Germline CDR1 and CDR2: LNHDA and SQIVND (reference sequence).

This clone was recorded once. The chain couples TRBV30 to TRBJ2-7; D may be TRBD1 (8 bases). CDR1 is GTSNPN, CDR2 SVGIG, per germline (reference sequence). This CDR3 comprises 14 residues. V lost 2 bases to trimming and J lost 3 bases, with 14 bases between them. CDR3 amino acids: CAWSRTGRDYEQYF. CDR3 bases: TGTGCCTGGAGTCGGACAGGGAGGGACTACGAGCAGTACTTC.

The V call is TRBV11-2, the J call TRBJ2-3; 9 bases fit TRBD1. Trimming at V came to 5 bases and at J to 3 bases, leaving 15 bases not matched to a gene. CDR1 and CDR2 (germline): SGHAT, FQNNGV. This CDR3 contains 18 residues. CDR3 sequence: CASSPVGREGQGTDTQYF. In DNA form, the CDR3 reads TGTGCCAGCAGCCCCGTGGGTCGGGAAGGACAGGGGACAGATACGCAGTATTTT.

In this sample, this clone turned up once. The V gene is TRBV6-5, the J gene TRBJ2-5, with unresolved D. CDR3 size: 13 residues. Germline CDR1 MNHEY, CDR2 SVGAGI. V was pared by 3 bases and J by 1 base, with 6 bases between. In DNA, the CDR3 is TGTGCCAGCAGTTATCGGGTCCAAGAGACCCAGTACTTC. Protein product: CASSYRVQETQYF.

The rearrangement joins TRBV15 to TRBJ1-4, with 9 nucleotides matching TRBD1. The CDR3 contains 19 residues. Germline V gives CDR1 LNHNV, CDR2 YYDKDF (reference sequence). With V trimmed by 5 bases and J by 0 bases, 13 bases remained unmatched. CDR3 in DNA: TGTGCCACCAGCTTTCGCAACAGGGGGCGCGGAGCAACTAATGAAAAACTGTTTTTT. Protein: CATSFRNRGRGATNEKLFF.

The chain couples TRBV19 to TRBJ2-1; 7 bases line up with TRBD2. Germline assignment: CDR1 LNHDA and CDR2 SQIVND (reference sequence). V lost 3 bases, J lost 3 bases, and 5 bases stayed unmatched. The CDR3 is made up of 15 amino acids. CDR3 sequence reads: CASSIGAGSYNEQFF. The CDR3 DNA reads TGTGCCAGTAGTATCGGAGCGGGAAGCTACAATGAGCAGTTCTTC.

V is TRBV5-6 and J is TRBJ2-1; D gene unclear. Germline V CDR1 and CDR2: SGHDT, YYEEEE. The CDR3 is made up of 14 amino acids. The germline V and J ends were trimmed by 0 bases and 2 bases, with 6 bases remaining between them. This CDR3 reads CASSLDLAYNEQFF. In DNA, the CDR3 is TGTGCCAGCAGCTTGGATTTAGCCTACAATGAGCAGTTCTTC.

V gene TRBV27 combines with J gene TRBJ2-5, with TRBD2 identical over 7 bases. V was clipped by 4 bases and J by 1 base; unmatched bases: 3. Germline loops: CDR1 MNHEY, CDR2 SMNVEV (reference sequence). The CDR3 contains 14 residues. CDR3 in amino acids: CASSWEGTQETQYF. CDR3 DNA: TGTGCCAGCAGTTGGGAGGGGACCCAAGAGACCCAGTACTTC.

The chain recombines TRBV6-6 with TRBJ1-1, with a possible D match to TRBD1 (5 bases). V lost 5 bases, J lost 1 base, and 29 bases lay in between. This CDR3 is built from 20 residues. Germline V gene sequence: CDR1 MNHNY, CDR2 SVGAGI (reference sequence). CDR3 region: CASSLRIGLDFTGRNTEAFF. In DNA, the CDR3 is TGTGCCAGCAGTCTCCGGATCGGGCTCGATTTTACAGGACGGAACACTGAAGCTTTCTTT.